This paragraph reports one T cell receptor (beta chain). The source of the sample is a study of cytomegalovirus exposure and HLA in healthy donors. Healthy donors of bone marrow made up the group. PCR primers comprised 60 Vbeta and 13 Jbeta primers. Repertoires were generated with immunoSEQ multiplex PCR, while TCRdb's copy carries only in-frame clones and drops some. The table lists about 170,000 clones. V trimming: 6 bases; J trimming: 3 bases; junction bases outside the gene matches: 16. Germline V lookup: CDR1 SNHLY, CDR2 FYNNEI. The CDR3 runs to 19 residues. The receptor's source is a woman aged 60-75 years in good health and CMV-seronegative. V is TRBV2 and J is TRBJ2-5, with 13 bases identical to TRBD2. The sequenced sample was PBMCs. The CDR3 DNA sequence: TGTGCCAGCAGGGAGACCGGGACTAGCGGGGTTACGCTAGAAGAGACCCAGTACTTC. Its translation is CASRETGTSGVTLEETQYF.